This T cell receptor (beta chain) originates from a study of beta chain features in type 1 diabetes. Study overall: Patients were similar to healthy donors in age and gender (as well as in cell yields).

The whole isolated RNA underwent reverse transcription, so sequencing captured expressed TCRB transcripts. The method was immunoSEQ multiplex PCR; TCRdb's version includes in-frame clones alone and lacks a portion of them. The sample gives hundreds of thousands of clones, more than 12% of which show up once; 0.035% to 0.045% is in the top ten. In this sample, this clone turned up a few times. Its antigen remains unidentified. Study-wide results and caveats: Among all four CD4+ subsets, Type 1 diabetes patients had TCRB CDR3s that were moderately but significantly shorter. These data did not resolve whether HLA type affects TCRB rearrangement.

V was cut by 2 bases and J by 2 bases, with 9 bases left in between. Looked up from germline, CDR1 is GTSNPN and CDR2 is SVGIG (reference sequence). The CDR3 runs to 13 residues. The chain is built from TRBV30 and TRBJ2-5, with D unresolved. Sequenced material: naive CD4+ T cells from blood. The TCR comes from a man younger than 35 with type 1 diabetes. The CDR3 DNA follows: TGTGCCTGGAGTCGATTAGTACAAGAGACCCAGTACTTC. This codes for CAWSRLVQETQYF.